Following are 15 T cell receptor beta chains from one sample sequenced in a study of OX40 agonist ivuxolimab in advanced cancers. Clones were sequenced by immunoSEQ multiplex PCR, and TCRdb holds only the in-frame ones, with some missing. Of some 70,000 clones in the sample, 85% were seen once. The sample in question was CD4+ or CD8+ T cells sorted from blood, obtained in a trial of the OX40 agonist ivuxolimab. The source of these receptors is an adult with an advanced solid tumor such as melanoma, head and neck, liver or kidney cancer.

The chain combines TRBV5-1 with TRBJ2-1; maybe TRBD2 (6 bases). Germline CDR1 reads SGHRS; CDR2 reads YFSETQ. The CDR3 spans 14 residues. V was cut by 4 bases and J by 5 bases, with 13 bases left in between. For the CDR3, the DNA is TGCGCCAGCAGCCCCGAGGGACTGGACAATGAGCAGTTCTTC. This gives the protein CASSPEGLDNEQFF.

The chain is built from TRBV5-1 and TRBJ1-6, with D maybe TRBD1 (6 bases). Germline V gene sequence: CDR1 SGHRS, CDR2 YFSETQ. The CDR3 sequence is 16 residues long. V was trimmed by 4 bases and J by 7 bases, leaving 18 bases between them. In nucleotides, the CDR3 is TGCGCCAGCAGCCGTGAGGCAGGGGTACGGAATTCACCCCTCCACTTT. This gives the protein CASSREAGVRNSPLHF.

V is TRBV5-1 and J is TRBJ2-7; D may correspond to TRBD1 or TRBD2 (5 bases each). There are 15 residues in the CDR3. V gave up 2 bases and J gave up 5 bases, with 17 bases separating them. Germline V CDR1 and CDR2: SGHRS, YFSETQ. As DNA, the CDR3 is TGCGCCAGCAGCTTAACGGGACCTAGACTCGACGAGCAGTACTTC. Translating it yields CASSLTGPRLDEQYF.

This chain uses TRBV10-3 with TRBJ2-1, with 7 positions matching TRBD1. The CDR3 runs to 13 residues. With 5 bases clipped from V and 6 bases from J, the junction kept 4 bases outside the gene matches. Germline V lookup: CDR1 ENHRY, CDR2 SYGVKD. The CDR3 DNA follows: TGTGCCATCAGTTGGACAGGTCGCAATGAGCAGTTCTTC. Its translation is CAISWTGRNEQFF.

V is TRBV2 and J is TRBJ2-1; 11 bases match TRBD2. V gave up 6 bases and J gave up 6 bases; unmatched junction bases: 4. Germline loops: CDR1 SNHLY, CDR2 FYNNEI. The length of the CDR3 is 14 residues. CDR3 region: CASRIAGGFNEQFF. The DNA for the CDR3 is TGTGCCAGCAGGATAGCGGGGGGGTTCAATGAGCAGTTCTTC.

V gene TRBV5-1 combines with J gene TRBJ2-5; 13 positions agree with TRBD2. Per the germline V gene, CDR1 is SGHRS and CDR2 is YFSETQ. V shed 4 bases and J 0 bases; nucleotides not matched to a gene: 9. The CDR3 consists of 18 residues. The CDR3 loop reads CASSPGRTSGGNQETQYF. CDR3 sequence (DNA): TGCGCCAGCAGCCCCGGCCGGACTAGCGGGGGAAACCAAGAGACCCAGTACTTC.

This chain uses TRBV29-1 with TRBJ2-3; TRBD2 agrees at 9 bases. CDR3 length: 14 residues. Germline-derived CDR1 and CDR2 are SQVTM and ANQGSEA. With 7 bases clipped from V and 0 bases from J, the junction kept 5 bases outside the gene matches. CDR3 amino acids: CSAGLALSTDTQYF. The CDR3 DNA follows: TGCAGCGCCGGACTAGCGCTGAGCACAGATACGCAGTATTTT.

This chain links TRBV9 with TRBJ2-3; TRBD1 is a possible D gene (5 bases). CDR1 SGDLS and CDR2 YYNGEE come from the germline V gene. The CDR3 sequence is 16 residues long. V lost 0 bases and J 4 bases, leaving 15 bases between the germline ends. For the CDR3, the DNA is TGTGCCAGCAGCGTAGTGGGTGGCAGGGTATCAGATACGCAGTATTTT. Amino acid sequence: CASSVVGGRVSDTQYF. Combining the CDR3 with reference TRBV9 and TRBJ2-3 gives the whole variable domain DSGVTQTPKHLITATGQRVTLRCSPRSGDLSVYWYQQSLDQGLQFLIQYYNGEERAKGNILERFSAQQFPDLHSELNLSSLELGDSALYFCASSVVGGRVSDTQYFGPGTRLTVL.

The V call is TRBV27, the J call TRBJ1-4; TRBD1 matches 8 bases. This CDR3 has 17 residues. Germline V gene sequence: CDR1 MNHEY, CDR2 SMNVEV (reference sequence). Trimming cost V 6 bases and J 8 bases; bases outside gene matches: 17. In DNA, the CDR3 is TGTGCCAGCAGCTTTCTTCCACCGGACAGGGTATACGAAAAACTGTTTTTT. Its translation: CASSFLPPDRVYEKLFF. The full variable domain, rest sourced from reference TRBV27 and TRBJ1-4, is EAQVTQNPRYLITVTGKKLTVTCSQNMNHEYMSWYRQDPGLGLRQIYYSMNVEVTDKGDVPEGYKVSRKEKRNFPLILESPSPNQTSLYFCASSFLPPDRVYEKLFFGSGTQLSVL.

V and J are TRBV11-1 and TRBJ1-2, with TRBD1 matching 7 bases. Germline-derived CDR1 and CDR2 are SGHAT and FQDESV (reference sequence). The J segment lost 3 bases and the V segment lost 5 bases, leaving 6 bases of the junction unmatched. The CDR3 length is 14 residues. The CDR3, as DNA: TGTGCCAGCAGCCGGCAGGGGGATGACTATGGCTACACCTTC. Protein: CASSRQGDDYGYTF. Full variable domain (remainder filled in from reference TRBV11-1 and TRBJ1-2): EAEVAQSPRYKITEKSQAVAFWCDPISGHATLYWYRQILGQGPELLVQFQDESVVDDSQLPKDRFSAERLKGVDSTLKIQPAELGDSAMYLCASSRQGDDYGYTFGSGTRLTVV.

The chain links TRBV4-3 to TRBJ1-6; D call uncertain. The CDR3 runs 15 residues. Trimming stripped 5 bases from V and 7 bases from J, with 15 bases between. Germline loops: CDR1 LGHNA, CDR2 YSLEER. The CDR3 protein is CASSLSERRNSPLHF. The CDR3 region has the DNA TGCGCCAGCAGCTTGTCAGAGCGGAGGAATTCACCCCTCCACTTT.

This chain links TRBV9 with TRBJ2-3, with D perhaps matching TRBD2 (6 bases). The CDR3 consists of 17 residues. The ends were cut back, 0 bases at V and 4 bases at J, with 18 bases in the middle. Germline CDR1 SGDLS, CDR2 YYNGEE. The CDR3 here is CASSVGVGDSAADTQYF. The CDR3 nucleotides read TGTGCCAGCAGCGTAGGAGTGGGGGACTCCGCCGCAGATACGCAGTATTTT.

The gene calls are TRBV18 and TRBJ1-2; 10 nucleotides agree with TRBD1. V shed 6 bases and J 3 bases; nucleotides not matched to a gene: 7. The CDR3 consists of 15 residues. CDR1 and CDR2 from the germline V gene are KGHSH and LQKENI. For the CDR3, the DNA is TGTGCCAGCTCGCAGCAGGGACAGGGGTACTATGGCTACACCTTC. It is translated as CASSQQGQGYYGYTF.

The V call is TRBV5-1, the J call TRBJ2-5, with D possibly being TRBD1 or TRBD2 (5 bases each). From germline, CDR1 is SGHRS and CDR2 YFSETQ. This CDR3 contains 11 residues. Trimming cost V 7 bases and J 5 bases, with 9 bases left between them. The CDR3 nucleotides read TGCGCCAGCCAAGGGGAGGAGACCCAGTACTTC. Translated, it gives CASQGEETQYF.

V gene TRBV5-8 combines with J gene TRBJ1-2, with D possibly being TRBD1 (5 bases). Per germline, CDR1 SGHTS and CDR2 YDEGEE. V lost 4 bases and J 2 bases, leaving 15 bases between the germline ends. The CDR3 consists of 15 residues. CDR3 in DNA: TGTGCCAGCAGCCTTGAGGGACCGTTGAACTATGGCTACACCTTC. Residues: CASSLEGPLNYGYTF.